The clone carrying this TCR beta chain was seen once. Antigen specificity is unknown. The sample contains more than one DNA sequence encoding this CDR3. Germline values: CDR1 LNHDA, CDR2 SQIVND (reference sequence). Trimming left V 6 bases short and J 4 bases short, with 7 bases between. The CDR3 runs 12 residues. The data stem from a study of cytomegalovirus exposure and HLA in healthy donors. Whole-study results and caveats: The authors listed over 150 TCR beta chains as cytomegalovirus-associated.

The PCR ran on 60 Vbeta and 13 Jbeta primers. Method: immunoSEQ multiplex PCR; TCRdb's copy keeps in-frame clones and lacks some. The sample includes approximately 110,000 clones, approximately 66% of them seen just once. The specimen sequenced was PBMCs. This chain joins TRBV19 and TRBJ1-5, with D unclear. The TCR sequence derives from a man aged 40-50 years in good health and CMV-seropositive. CDR3 DNA sequence: TGTGCCAGTAGCCTGAGGAATCAGCCCCAGCATTTT. It specifies CASSLRNQPQHF.